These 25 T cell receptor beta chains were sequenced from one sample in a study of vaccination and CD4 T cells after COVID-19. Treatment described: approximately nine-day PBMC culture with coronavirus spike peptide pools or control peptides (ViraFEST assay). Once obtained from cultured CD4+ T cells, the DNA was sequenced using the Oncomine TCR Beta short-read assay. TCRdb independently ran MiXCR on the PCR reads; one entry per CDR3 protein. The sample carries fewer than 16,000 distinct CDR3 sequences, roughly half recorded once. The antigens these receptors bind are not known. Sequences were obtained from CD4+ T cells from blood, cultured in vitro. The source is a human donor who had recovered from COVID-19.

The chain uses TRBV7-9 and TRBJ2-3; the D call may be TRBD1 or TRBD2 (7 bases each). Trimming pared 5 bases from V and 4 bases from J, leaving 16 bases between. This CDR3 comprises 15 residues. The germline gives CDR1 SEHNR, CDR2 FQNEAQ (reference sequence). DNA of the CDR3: TGTGCCAGCAGCAACAACAGGGGAGGGGCAGATACGCAGTATTTT. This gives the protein CASSNNRGGADTQYF.

As DNA, the CDR3 is TGCAGCGGTTTGGGACAGGGAGCAGATACGCAGTATTTT. This codes for CSGLGQGADTQYF. This sequence joins TRBV20-1 and TRBJ2-3, with TRBD1 matching over 9 bases. There are 13 residues in the CDR3. Germline CDR1 and CDR2: DFQATT and SNEGSKA (reference sequence).

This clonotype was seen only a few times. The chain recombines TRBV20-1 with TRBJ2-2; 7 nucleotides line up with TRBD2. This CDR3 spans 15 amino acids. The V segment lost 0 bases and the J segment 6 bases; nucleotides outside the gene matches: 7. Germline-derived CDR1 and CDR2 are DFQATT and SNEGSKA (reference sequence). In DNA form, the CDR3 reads TGCAGTGCTAGAGATCCCGCGGGAGTAGCCGGGGAGCTGTTTTTT. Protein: CSARDPAGVAGELFF.

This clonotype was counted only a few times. CDR3 nucleotides: TGTGCCACCAGCAGAGGTAGCCGGGATGAGCAGTTCTTC. Translation: CATSRGSRDEQFF. J is TRBJ2-1 and V is TRBV15; D call uncertain. From germline, CDR1 is LNHNV and CDR2 YYDKDF (reference sequence). V was pared by 1 base and J by 8 bases, with 9 bases between. The CDR3 spans 13 residues.

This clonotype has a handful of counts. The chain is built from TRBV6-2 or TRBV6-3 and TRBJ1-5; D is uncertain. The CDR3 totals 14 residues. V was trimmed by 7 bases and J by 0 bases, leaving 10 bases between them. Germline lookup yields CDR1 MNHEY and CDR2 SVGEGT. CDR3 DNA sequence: TGTGCCAGCACCGCGGTAAATAGCAATCAGCCCCAGCATTTT. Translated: CASTAVNSNQPQHF.

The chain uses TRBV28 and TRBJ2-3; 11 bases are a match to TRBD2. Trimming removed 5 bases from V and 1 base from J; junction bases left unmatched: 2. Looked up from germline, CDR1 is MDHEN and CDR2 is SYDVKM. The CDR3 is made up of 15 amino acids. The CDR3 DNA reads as TGTGCCAGCAGTGATAGCGGGAGGGGCACAGATACGCAGTATTTT. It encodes CASSDSGRGTDTQYF.

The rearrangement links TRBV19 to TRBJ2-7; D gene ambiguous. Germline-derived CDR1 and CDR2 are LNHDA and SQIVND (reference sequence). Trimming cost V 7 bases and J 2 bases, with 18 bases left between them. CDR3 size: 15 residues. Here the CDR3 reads CASILRSLLAYEQYF. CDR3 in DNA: TGTGCCAGTATCCTAAGATCACTCCTAGCCTACGAGCAGTACTTC.

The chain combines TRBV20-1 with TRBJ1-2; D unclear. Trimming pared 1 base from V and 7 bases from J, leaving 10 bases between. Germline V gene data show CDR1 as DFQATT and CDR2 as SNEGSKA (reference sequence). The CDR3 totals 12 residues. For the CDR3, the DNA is TGCAGTGCTAGAGTCGGGGAACGTGGCTACACCTTC. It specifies CSARVGERGYTF.

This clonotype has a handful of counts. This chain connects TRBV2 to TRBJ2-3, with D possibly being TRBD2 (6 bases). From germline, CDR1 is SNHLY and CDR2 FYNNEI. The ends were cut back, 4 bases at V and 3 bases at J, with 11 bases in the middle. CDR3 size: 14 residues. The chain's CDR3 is CASSARLGTDTQYF. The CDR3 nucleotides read TGTGCCAGCAGTGCCCGACTAGGTACAGATACGCAGTATTTT.

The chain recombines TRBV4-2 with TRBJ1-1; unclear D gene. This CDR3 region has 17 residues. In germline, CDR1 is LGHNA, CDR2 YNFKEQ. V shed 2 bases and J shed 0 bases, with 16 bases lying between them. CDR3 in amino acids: CASSQRRSSGMNTEAFF. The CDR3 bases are TGTGCCAGCAGCCAAAGGCGGTCCTCGGGGATGAACACTGAAGCTTTCTTT.

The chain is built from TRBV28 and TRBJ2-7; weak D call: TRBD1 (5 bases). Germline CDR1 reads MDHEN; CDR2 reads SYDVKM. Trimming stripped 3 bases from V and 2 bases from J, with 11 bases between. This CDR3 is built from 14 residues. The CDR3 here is CASSFSGQTYEQYF. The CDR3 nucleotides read TGTGCCAGCAGTTTTTCCGGACAAACCTACGAGCAGTACTTC.

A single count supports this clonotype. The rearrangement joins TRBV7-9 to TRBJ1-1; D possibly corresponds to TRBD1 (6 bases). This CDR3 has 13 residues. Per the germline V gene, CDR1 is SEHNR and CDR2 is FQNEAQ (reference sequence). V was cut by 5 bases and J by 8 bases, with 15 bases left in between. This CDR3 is CASSTRTDTEAFF. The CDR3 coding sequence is TGTGCCAGCAGCACCCGGACAGATACCGAAGCTTTCTTT.

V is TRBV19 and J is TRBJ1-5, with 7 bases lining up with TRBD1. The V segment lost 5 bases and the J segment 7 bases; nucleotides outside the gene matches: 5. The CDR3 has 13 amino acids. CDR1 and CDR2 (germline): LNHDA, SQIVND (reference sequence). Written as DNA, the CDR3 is TGTGCCAGTAGTTACAGGGGAGGGCAGCCCCAGCATTTT. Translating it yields CASSYRGGQPQHF.

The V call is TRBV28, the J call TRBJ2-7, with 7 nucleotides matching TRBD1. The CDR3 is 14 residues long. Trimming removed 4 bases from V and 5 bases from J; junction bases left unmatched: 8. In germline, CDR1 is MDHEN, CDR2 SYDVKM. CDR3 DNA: TGTGCCAGCAGTTCCATGGGACAGACCGACGAGCAGTACTTC. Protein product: CASSSMGQTDEQYF. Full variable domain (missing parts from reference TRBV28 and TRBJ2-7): DVKVTQSSRYLVKRTGEKVFLECVQDMDHENMFWYRQDPGLGLRLIYFSYDVKMKEKGDIPEGYSVSREKKERFSLILESASTNQTSMYLCASSSMGQTDEQYFGPGTRLTVT.

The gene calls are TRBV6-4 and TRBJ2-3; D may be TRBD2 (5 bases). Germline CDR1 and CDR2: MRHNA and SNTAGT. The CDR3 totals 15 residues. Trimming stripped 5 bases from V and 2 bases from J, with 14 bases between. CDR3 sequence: CASSRSGRDTDTQYF. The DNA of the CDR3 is TGTGCCAGCAGTCGATCGGGAAGGGACACAGATACGCAGTATTTT.

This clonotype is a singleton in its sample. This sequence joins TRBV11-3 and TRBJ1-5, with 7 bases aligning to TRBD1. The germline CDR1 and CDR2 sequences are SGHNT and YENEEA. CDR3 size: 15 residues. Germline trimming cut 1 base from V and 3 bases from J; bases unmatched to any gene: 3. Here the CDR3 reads CASSLGGQDNQPQHF. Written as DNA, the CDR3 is TGTGCCAGCAGCTTAGGAGGACAGGACAATCAGCCCCAGCATTTT.

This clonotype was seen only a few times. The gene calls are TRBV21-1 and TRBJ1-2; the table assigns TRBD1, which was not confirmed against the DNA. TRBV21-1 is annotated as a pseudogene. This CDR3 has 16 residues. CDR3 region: CASSKAQDRGLNGYTF. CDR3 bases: TGTGCCAGCAGCAAAGCCCAGGACAGGGGGCTGAATGGCTACACCTTC.

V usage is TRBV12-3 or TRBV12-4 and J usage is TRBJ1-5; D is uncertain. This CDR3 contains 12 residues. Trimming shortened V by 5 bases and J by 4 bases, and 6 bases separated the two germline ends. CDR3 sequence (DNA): TGTGCCAGCAGTAGTTTTAATCAGCCCCAGCATTTT. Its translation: CASSSFNQPQHF.

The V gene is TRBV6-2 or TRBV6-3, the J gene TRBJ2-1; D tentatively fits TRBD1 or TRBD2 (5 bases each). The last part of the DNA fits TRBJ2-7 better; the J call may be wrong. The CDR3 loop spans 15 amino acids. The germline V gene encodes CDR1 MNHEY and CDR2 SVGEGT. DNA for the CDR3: TGTGCCAGCAGTTACTCAGGGACCCCAACCTACGAGCAGTACTTC. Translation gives CASSYSGTPTYEQYF.

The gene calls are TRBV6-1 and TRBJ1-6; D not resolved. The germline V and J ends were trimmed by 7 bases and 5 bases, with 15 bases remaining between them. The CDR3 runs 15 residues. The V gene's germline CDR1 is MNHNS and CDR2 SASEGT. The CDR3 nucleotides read TGTGCCAGCACCAGATGGCAGAATCATAATTCACCCCTCCACTTT. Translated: CASTRWQNHNSPLHF.

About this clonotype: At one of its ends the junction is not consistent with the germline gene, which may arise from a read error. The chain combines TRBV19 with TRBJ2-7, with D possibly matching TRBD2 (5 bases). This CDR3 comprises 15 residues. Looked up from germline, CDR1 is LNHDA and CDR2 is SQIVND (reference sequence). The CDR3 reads CAGSIPGSSSYEQYF. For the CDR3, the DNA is TGTGCCGGTAGTATCCCGGGGTCTAGCTCCTACGAGCAGTACTTC.

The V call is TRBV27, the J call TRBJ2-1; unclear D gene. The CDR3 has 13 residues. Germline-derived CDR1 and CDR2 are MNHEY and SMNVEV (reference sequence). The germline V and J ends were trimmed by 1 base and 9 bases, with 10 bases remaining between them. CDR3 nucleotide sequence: TGTGCCAGCAGTTTATTACGAGGAAGTGAGCAGTTCTTC. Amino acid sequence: CASSLLRGSEQFF.

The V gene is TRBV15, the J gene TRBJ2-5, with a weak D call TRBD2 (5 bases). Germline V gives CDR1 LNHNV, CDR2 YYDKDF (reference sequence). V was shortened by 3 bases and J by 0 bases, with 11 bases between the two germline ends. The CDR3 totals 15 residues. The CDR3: CATSSLEADQETQYF. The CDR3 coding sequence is TGTGCCACCAGCAGTCTCGAAGCGGACCAAGAGACCCAGTACTTC.

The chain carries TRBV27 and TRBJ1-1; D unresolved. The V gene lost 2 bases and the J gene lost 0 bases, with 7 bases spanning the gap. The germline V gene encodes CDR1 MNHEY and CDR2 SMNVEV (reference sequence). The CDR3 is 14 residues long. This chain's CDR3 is CASSLRGLNTEAFF. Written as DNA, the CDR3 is TGTGCCAGCAGTTTACGGGGTTTGAACACTGAAGCTTTCTTT.

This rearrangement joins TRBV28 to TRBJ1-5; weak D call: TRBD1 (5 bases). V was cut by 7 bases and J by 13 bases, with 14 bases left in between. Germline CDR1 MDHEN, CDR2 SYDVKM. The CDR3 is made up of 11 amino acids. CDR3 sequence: CASNDQGRQHF. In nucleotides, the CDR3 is TGTGCCAGCAACGACCAGGGTCGGCAGCATTTT.